The 10 T cell receptor beta chains listed next were all sequenced from one sample in a study of cytomegalovirus exposure and HLA in healthy donors. Amplification used 60 Vbeta primers and 13 Jbeta primers. Repertoires were generated with immunoSEQ multiplex PCR, while TCRdb's copy carries only in-frame clones and drops some. The table records approximately 110,000 clones, 70% to 80% of them present only once. Sequencing was carried out using PBMCs. Source of these receptors: a female donor in good health and CMV-seropositive.

This clone was picked up one time. The chain's CDR3 is CASSQDITVDGGGMNTEAFF. CDR3 sequence (DNA): TGCGCCAGCAGCCAAGATATAACGGTGGATGGCGGTGGAATGAACACTGAAGCTTTCTTT. V usage is TRBV4-3 and J usage is TRBJ1-1; D is undetermined. CDR1 is LGHNA and CDR2 is YSLEER in the germline V gene. The CDR3 runs 20 residues. Trimming pared 0 bases from V and 0 bases from J, leaving 23 bases between.

The chain joins TRBV6-1 to TRBJ2-2; 8 bases match TRBD2. Losses at the gene ends were 1 base for V and 7 bases for J; bases not matched to a gene: 8. CDR1 is MNHNS and CDR2 is SASEGT in the germline V gene. This CDR3 has 16 amino acids. The CDR3 loop reads CASSEEYGRAHGELFF. The CDR3 DNA is TGTGCCAGCAGTGAAGAGTACGGGAGGGCGCACGGGGAGCTGTTTTTT.

The gene calls are TRBV7-3 and TRBJ2-3, with D maybe TRBD2 (6 bases). CDR1 is SGHTA, CDR2 FQGTGA, per germline. The CDR3 runs to 17 residues. The germline V and J ends were trimmed by 4 bases and 5 bases, with 22 bases remaining between them. The CDR3 protein is CASSSRSGTGVGDTQYF. DNA of the CDR3: TGTGCCAGCAGCTCAAGGTCCGGGACGGGAGTAGGAGATACGCAGTATTTT.

The rearrangement joins TRBV5-1 to TRBJ2-5; TRBD2 matches 9 bases. The J call may be mistaken, given a closer DNA end match to TRBJ2-7. From germline, CDR1 is SGHRS and CDR2 YFSETQ. CDR3 length: 15 amino acids. This CDR3 is CASSSQTSGIYEQYF. The CDR3 coding sequence is TGCGCCAGCAGCTCTCAGACTAGCGGAATTTACGAGCAGTACTTC.

The chain carries TRBV27 and TRBJ1-2; tentatively, D is TRBD1 (6 bases). V was clipped by 3 bases and J by 4 bases, with 15 bases between them. Germline CDR1 reads MNHEY; CDR2 reads SMNVEV (reference sequence). The CDR3 has 15 residues. The CDR3 sequence is CASSFQVTGIYGYTF. The CDR3, as DNA: TGTGCCAGCAGTTTCCAAGTCACAGGGATCTATGGCTACACCTTC.

The V and J genes are TRBV2 and TRBJ2-7; D might be TRBD2 (5 bases). Looked up from germline, CDR1 is SNHLY and CDR2 is FYNNEI. The germline V and J ends were trimmed by 7 bases and 6 bases, with 16 bases remaining between them. The length of the CDR3 is 13 residues. CDR3 loop: CASTERASFEQYF. The DNA of the CDR3 is TGTGCCAGCACCGAGAGGGCTTCTTTCGAGCAGTACTTC.

V and J are TRBV7-9 and TRBJ1-1; 7 bases fit TRBD1. The junction had 5 bases not matched to a gene; V was cut back by 3 bases and J by 1 base. The germline gives CDR1 SEHNR, CDR2 FQNEAQ (reference sequence). There are 15 residues in the CDR3. The CDR3 DNA follows: TGTGCCAGCAGCTTTGAAGGGACAGCGAACACTGAAGCTTTCTTT. Amino acids: CASSFEGTANTEAFF.

The chain links TRBV4-2 to TRBJ2-2, with 13 bases matching TRBD2. CDR1 LGHNA and CDR2 YNFKEQ come from the germline V gene. The CDR3 loop spans 17 amino acids. Unmatched junction bases numbered 7, after V lost 2 bases and J lost 7 bases. CDR3 sequence reads: CASSQTRTSGSVGELFF. The CDR3 DNA is TGTGCCAGCAGCCAAACAAGGACTAGCGGGAGTGTCGGGGAGCTGTTTTTT.

V usage is TRBV5-5 and J usage is TRBJ1-4, with 9 bases lining up with TRBD1. Germline V gives CDR1 SGHKS, CDR2 YYEKEE (reference sequence). Losses at the gene ends were 1 base for V and 7 bases for J; bases not matched to a gene: 5. There are 15 residues in the CDR3. The CDR3 sequence: CASSLPGTGLEKLFF. DNA of the CDR3: TGTGCCAGCAGCTTGCCCGGGACAGGGCTTGAAAAACTGTTTTTT.

J is TRBJ1-3 and V is TRBV5-4; unclear D gene. The CDR3 length is 14 residues. Germline V gene data show CDR1 as SGHNT and CDR2 as YYREEE (reference sequence). V was pared by 4 bases and J by 2 bases, with 10 bases between. The CDR3 sequence is CASSRSQAGNTIYF. The DNA of the CDR3 is TGTGCCAGCAGCCGAAGCCAGGCTGGAAACACCATATATTTT.